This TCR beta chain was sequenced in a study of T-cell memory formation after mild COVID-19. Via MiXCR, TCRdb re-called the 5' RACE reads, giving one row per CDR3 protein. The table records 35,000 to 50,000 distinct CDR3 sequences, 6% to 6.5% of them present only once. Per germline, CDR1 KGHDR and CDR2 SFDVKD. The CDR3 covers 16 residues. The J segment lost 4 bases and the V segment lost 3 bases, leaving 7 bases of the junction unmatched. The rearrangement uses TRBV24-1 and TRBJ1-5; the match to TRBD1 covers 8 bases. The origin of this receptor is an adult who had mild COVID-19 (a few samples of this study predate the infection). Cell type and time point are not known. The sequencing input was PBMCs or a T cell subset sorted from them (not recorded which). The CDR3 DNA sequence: TGTGCCACCAGTGATGGGACAGGCGGGGGAAATCAGCCCCAGCATTTT. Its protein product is CATSDGTGGGNQPQHF.